The rows below give T cell receptor beta chains drawn from one sample of a study of shared clonotypes between healthy human individuals. Sequencing used immunoSEQ multiplex PCR; TCRdb keeps in-frame clones, though not all of them. The sample yields approximately 740,000 clones, around 74% seen once. Source material: memory CD4+ T cells sorted from blood. The receptors were sampled from a woman in her thirties in good health. The conserved cysteine and the conserved F or W are not part of the CDR3 here. Clone sizes are given selectively: once, few, many, or a class where the clone is expanded.

V gene	CDR3 length	clone size	CDR3 protein
TRBV19	15	NA	ASSIPREGSGNQPQH
TRBV9	12	NA	ASSVGLPSDTQY
TRBV19	13	few	ASSIRWRGNSPLH
TRBV6-1	12	NA	ASSTDTSVGGYT
TRBV5-1	14	few	ASSQRGQGAGETQY
TRBV28	11	NA	ASSPGIGEKLF
TRBV28	9	few	ASSFEYEQY
TRBV11-3	12	NA	ASSQRQGSYEQY
TRBV5-1	13	NA	ASSLLSGVDETQY
TRBV12-2	17	NA	ASRLVGGCRQGSEGGIY
TRBV6-1	12	NA	ASRKEAVNTEAF
TRBV25-1	13	NA	ASRARTGFYNEQF
TRBV18	17	NA	ASSPPLGREMSGANVLT